The clone carrying this T cell receptor beta chain was seen only a few times. The antigen is unknown. This may be a read error: a much more frequent sequence differs by one nucleotide. CDR1 SQVTM and CDR2 ANQGSEA come from the germline V gene. The CDR3 runs to 12 residues. V was trimmed by 4 bases and J by 12 bases, leaving 16 bases between them. TCRdb itself ran the reads through MiXCR, one entry per CDR3 protein. Here the sample spans around 58,000 distinct CDR3 sequences, 20% being singletons. The data belong to a study of T cell repertoires in cytomegalovirus infection. Background on the study: Both recently identified HLA-C-restricted and well-studied HLA-B-restricted CMV epitopes were used in the study.

V usage is TRBV29-1 and J usage is TRBJ2-4, with D possibly called TRBD1 or TRBD2 (5 bases each). This clonotype was obtained from a human donor in good health (CMV status not recorded). Some clones in this sample may be carry-over from other donors' samples. The sample here was CD8+ T cells from cultured PBMCs, taken from culture after CMV antigen stimulation. DNA of the CDR3: TGCAGCGTTGGGGACGGACGAGACAGTCAGTACTTC. Its protein is CSVGDGRDSQYF.